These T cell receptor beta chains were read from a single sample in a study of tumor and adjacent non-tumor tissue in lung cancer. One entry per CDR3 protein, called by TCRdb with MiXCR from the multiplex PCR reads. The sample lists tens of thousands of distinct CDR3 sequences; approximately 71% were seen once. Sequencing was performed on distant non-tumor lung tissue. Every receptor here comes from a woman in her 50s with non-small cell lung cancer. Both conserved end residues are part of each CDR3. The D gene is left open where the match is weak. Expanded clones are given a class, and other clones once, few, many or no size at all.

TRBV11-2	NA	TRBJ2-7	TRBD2	CASSPMTSGIFHEQYF	TGTGCCAGCAGCCCCATGACTAGCGGGATCTTCCACGAGCAGTACTTC
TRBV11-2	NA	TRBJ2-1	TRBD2	CASSRMILAADNKQFF	TGTGCCAGCAGCCGGATGATACTAGCGGCGGACAATAAACAGTTCTTC
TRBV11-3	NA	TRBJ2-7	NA	CTSSLSGLGRKQYF	TGTACCAGCAGCCTCTCCGGACTGGGACGTAAGCAGTACTTC
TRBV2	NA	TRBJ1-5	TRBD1	CASRPDGTGAGQSQHF	TGTGCCAGCAGGCCCGACGGGACAGGGGCCGGTCAGTCCCAGCATTTT
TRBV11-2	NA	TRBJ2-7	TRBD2	CASSLVPLAGSNSYVQYF	TGTGCAAGCAGCTTAGTCCCACTAGCGGGAAGTAACTCCTACGTGCAGTACTTC
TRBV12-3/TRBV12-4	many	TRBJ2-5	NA	CASSLALGIQETQYF	TGTGCCAGCAGTTTAGCGCTGGGGATCCAAGAGACCCAGTACTTC
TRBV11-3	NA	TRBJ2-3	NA	CGSSDSGTDTQYF	TGTGGCAGCAGTGACAGTGGAACAGATACGCAGTATTTT
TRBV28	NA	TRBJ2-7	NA	CASTQTGTWDEQCF	TGTGCCAGCACCCAAACCGGGACATGGGATGAGCAGTGCTTC
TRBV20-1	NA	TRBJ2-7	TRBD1	CSASPGTGAKQYF	TGCAGTGCTTCTCCCGGGACAGGGGCAAAGCAGTACTTC
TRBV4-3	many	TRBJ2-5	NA	CASSQTANPETQYF	TGCGCCAGCAGCCAAACCGCCAACCCAGAGACCCAGTACTTC
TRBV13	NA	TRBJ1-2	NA	CASSFSSGPNYGYTF	TGTGCCAGCAGCTTCAGTTCAGGCCCTAACTATGGCTACACCTTC
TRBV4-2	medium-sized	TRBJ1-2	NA	CASSQDSAQGGYYGYTF	TGTGCCAGCAGCCAAGATTCCGCCCAAGGGGGATACTATGGCTACACCTTC
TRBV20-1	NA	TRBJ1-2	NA	CSVGEGPLYGYTF	TGCAGTGTCGGCGAGGGACCGCTCTATGGCTACACCTTC
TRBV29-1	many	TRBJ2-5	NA	CSVERETQYF	TGCAGCGTTGAAAGAGAGACCCAGTACTTC
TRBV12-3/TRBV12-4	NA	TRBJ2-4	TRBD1	CASSLRTGENIQYF	TGTGCCAGCAGCCTCAGGACAGGGGAGAACATTCAGTACTTC
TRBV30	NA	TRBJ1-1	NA	CAWSVLRVDTEAFF	TGTGCCTGGAGTGTACTCAGGGTTGACACTGAAGCTTTCTTT
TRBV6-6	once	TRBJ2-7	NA	CASRPPGTNKEQYF	TGTGCCAGTAGACCCCCCGGGACGAACAAGGAGCAGTACTTC
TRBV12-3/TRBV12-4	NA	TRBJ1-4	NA	CASSPQTVTNEKLFF	TGTGCCAGCAGTCCCCAGACAGTAACTAATGAGAAACTGTTTTTT
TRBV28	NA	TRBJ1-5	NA	CASSLISRVTNQSQHF	TGTGCCAGCAGTCTAATAAGCAGGGTTACGAATCAGTCACAGCATTTT
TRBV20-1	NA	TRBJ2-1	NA	CGARVPRIGKIYEQFF	TGCGGTGCTAGAGTACCCAGGATCGGGAAAATCTATGAGCAGTTCTTC
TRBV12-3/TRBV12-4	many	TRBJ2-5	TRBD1	CASSEGQGETQYF	TGTGCCAGCAGTGAAGGACAGGGAGAGACCCAGTACTTC
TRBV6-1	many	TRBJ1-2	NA	CASSDNTADYGYTF	TGTGCCAGCAGTGATAACACAGCGGACTATGGCTACACCTTC
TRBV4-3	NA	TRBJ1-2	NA	CASSQEVAEGDGYTF	TGCGCCAGCAGCCAAGAGGTGGCCGAGGGCGATGGCTACACCTTC
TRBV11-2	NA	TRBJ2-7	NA	CASTSTYEQYF	TGTGCCAGCACCTCTACATACGAGCAGTACTTC
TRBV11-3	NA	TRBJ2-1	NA	CASSLDLWGRKALCGDDEQFF	TGTGCCAGCAGCTTAGACCTTTGGGGCAGGAAGGCTCTGTGTGGCGACGATGAGCAGTTCTTC
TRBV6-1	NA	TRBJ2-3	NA	CVSSVASTDTEYF	TGTGTCAGCAGTGTCGCGAGCACAGATACGGAGTATTTT
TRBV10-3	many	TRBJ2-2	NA	CAISDRGTGELFF	TGTGCCATCAGTGACCGGGGCACCGGGGAGCTGTTTTTT
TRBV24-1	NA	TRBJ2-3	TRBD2	CATSETSGRTDTQYF	TGTGCCACCAGCGAAACTAGCGGGAGAACAGATACGCAGTATTTT
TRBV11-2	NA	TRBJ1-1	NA	CASSSAGKDTEAFF	TGTGCCAGCAGCTCCGCGGGAAAGGACACAGAAGCTTTCTTT
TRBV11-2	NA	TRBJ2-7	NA	CATSLVRTGAYDQYF	TGTGCCACCAGCTTAGTCAGGACGGGGGCCTACGATCAGTACTTC
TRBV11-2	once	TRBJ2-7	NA	CASSPWACGSYEQYF	TGTGCCAGCAGCCCTTGGGCTTGTGGCTCCTACGAGCAGTACTTC
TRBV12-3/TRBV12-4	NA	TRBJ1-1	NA	CVSSRDPGENTVAFF	TGTGTCAGCAGTAGAGACCCGGGGGAAAACACTGTAGCTTTCTTT
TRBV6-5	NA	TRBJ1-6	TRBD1	CSSRWTGDSPLHF	TGTTCCAGCAGATGGACAGGGGATTCACCCCTCCACTTT
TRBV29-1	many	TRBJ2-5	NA	CSVGQGRNHQETQYF	TGCAGCGTCGGCCAAGGTCGGAATCACCAAGAGACCCAGTACTTC
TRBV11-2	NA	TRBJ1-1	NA	CASSFTGKNTEAFF	TGTGCTAGTAGCTTCACGGGAAAGAACACTGAAGCTTTCTTT
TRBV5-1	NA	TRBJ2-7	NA	CASNTRTFPYEQYF	TGCGCCAGCAACACTAGGACATTCCCCTACGAGCAGTACTTC
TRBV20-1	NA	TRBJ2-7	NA	CSARDVAGGNFAYEEYF	NA
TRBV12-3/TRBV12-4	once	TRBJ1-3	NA	CASSRGPGNTIYF	TGTGCCAGCAGTCGGGGACCAGGAAACACCATATATTTT
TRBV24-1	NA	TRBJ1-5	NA	CAAGGHSIQPQHF	TGTGCCGCTGGAGGGCATAGTATTCAGCCTCAGCATTTT
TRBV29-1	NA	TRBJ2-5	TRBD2	CSVAFNSGRVVEIQYF	TGCAGCGTTGCGTTCAATAGCGGGAGGGTAGTGGAGATCCAGTACTTC
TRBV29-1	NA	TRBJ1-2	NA	CSVWGGGDNYGCTF	TGCAGCGTTTGGGGAGGAGGGGACAACTATGGCTGCACCTTC
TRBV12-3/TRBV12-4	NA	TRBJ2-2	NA	CASSIMDTVELFF	TGTGCCAGCAGTATAATGGACACCGTGGAGCTGTTTTTT
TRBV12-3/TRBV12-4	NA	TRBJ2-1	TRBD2	CACTYSSGRSNEQSF	TGTGCCTGCACCTACTCTAGCGGGCGCTCCAATGAGCAGTCCTTC
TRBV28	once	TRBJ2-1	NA	CASRQGYYNEQFF	TGTGCCAGCAGACAGGGATACTACAATGAGCAGTTCTTC
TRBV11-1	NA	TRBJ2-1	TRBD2	CASTLGGLGNEQFF	TGTGCCAGCACACTAGGGGGACTAGGGAATGAGCAGTTCTTC
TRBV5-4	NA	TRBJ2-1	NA	CASSSGNGIYNEQFF	TGTGCCAGCAGCTCCGGGAACGGGATTTACAATGAGCAGTTCTTC
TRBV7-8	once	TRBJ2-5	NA	CASSTSGARETQKF	TGTGCCAGCAGCACCTCAGGGGCCCGTGAGACCCAGAAGTTC
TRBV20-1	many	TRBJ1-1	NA	CSAIIGLSTEAFF	TGCAGTGCTATCATAGGTTTATCCACTGAAGCTTTCTTT
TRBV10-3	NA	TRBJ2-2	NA	CAISESMAYGELSF	TGTGCCATCAGTGAATCGATGGCATACGGGGAGCTGTCTTTT
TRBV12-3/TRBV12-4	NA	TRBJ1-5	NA	CASSKSGIVNQPQHF	TGTGCCAGCAGCAAGTCAGGGATTGTGAATCAGCCCCAGCATTTT
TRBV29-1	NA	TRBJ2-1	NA	CSAAGTPYNEQFF	TGCAGCGCTGCGGGGACACCATACAATGAGCAGTTCTTC
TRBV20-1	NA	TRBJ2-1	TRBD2	CSAPGLASFSYNEQYF	TGCAGTGCTCCGGGACTAGCTAGTTTCTCCTACAATGAGCAATACTTC
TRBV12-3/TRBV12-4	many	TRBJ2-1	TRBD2	CASSSSSGNYNEQFF	TGTGCCAGCAGTTCGTCTAGCGGCAACTACAATGAGCAGTTCTTC
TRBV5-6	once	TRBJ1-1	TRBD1	CVSSLDDRGSTEAIF	TGTGTCAGCAGCTTGGATGACAGGGGCTCAACTGAAGCTATCTTT
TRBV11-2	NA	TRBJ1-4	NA	CASSLDYTKEKLFF	TGTGCCAGCAGCCTTGATTACACTAAAGAAAAACTGTTTTTT
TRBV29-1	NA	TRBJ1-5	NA	CSVSQGDNQPQHF	TGCAGCGTTTCTCAGGGTGACAATCAGCCCCAGCATTTT
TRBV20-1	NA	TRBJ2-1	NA	CSVTYILGEQFF	TGCAGTGTTACTTATATTTTAGGAGAGCAGTTCTTC
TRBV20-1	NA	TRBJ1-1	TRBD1	CNASPPGQGDGGTEAFF	TGCAATGCGAGTCCTCCGGGACAGGGTGACGGAGGCACTGAAGCTTTCTTT
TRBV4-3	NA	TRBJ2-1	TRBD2	CASIQALPRTSGSGGEQFF	TGCGCCAGCATCCAAGCCCTCCCCCGGACTAGCGGATCGGGGGGTGAGCAGTTCTTC